The 3 T cell receptor beta chains below were found in one sample sequenced in a study of cytomegalovirus exposure and HLA in healthy donors. The primer mix had 60 Vbeta and 13 Jbeta primers. The assay was immunoSEQ multiplex PCR, and TCRdb's table has in-frame clones only and misses some. This table holds some 120,000 clones, about 80% found once. Sample: PBMCs. Receptors were obtained from a middle-aged man in good health and CMV-seronegative.

The chain recombines TRBV6-1 with TRBJ2-7; 8 bases are shared with TRBD1. The CDR3 extends over 13 amino acids. Germline trimming cut 9 bases from V and 0 bases from J; bases unmatched to any gene: 4. Germline loops: CDR1 MNHNS, CDR2 SASEGT. CDR3 sequence reads: CASQGALSYEQYF. The CDR3 nucleotides are TGTGCCAGTCAGGGGGCACTCTCCTACGAGCAGTACTTC.

This clone has more than one count but fewer than ten. V usage is TRBV6-1 and J usage is TRBJ1-5; 8 nucleotides match TRBD1. From germline, CDR1 is MNHNS and CDR2 SASEGT. The CDR3 is 16 amino acids. The V gene end was trimmed by 4 bases and the J gene end by 0 bases; junction bases not matched to a gene: 5. CDR3 protein: CASSVGTGYSNQPQHF. For the CDR3, the DNA is TGTGCCAGCAGTGTAGGGACAGGCTATAGCAATCAGCCCCAGCATTTT.

The chain links TRBV6-5 to TRBJ2-2, with D possibly being TRBD1 (5 bases). Germline CDR1 is MNHEY and CDR2 is SVGAGI. V lost 0 bases to trimming and J lost 6 bases, with 14 bases between them. The CDR3 extends over 16 amino acids. CDR3 DNA: TGTGCCAGCAGTTACTCTGGGGCAGGGAAAGCCGGGGAGCTGTTTTTT. Protein product: CASSYSGAGKAGELFF.